This is a list of T cell receptor beta chains from one sample in a study of blood T cell repertoires in COVID-19. Clones were sequenced by immunoSEQ multiplex PCR, and TCRdb holds only the in-frame ones, with some missing. This sample yields 90,000 to 110,000 clones, of which around 84% are seen a single time; approximately 15% belongs to the top ten. Specimen: peripheral blood. The receptors derive from a woman at least 80 years old with acute or convalescent COVID-19. Each CDR3 is given with its conserved first and last residue.

V gene	J gene	CDR3 protein
TRBV19	TRBJ2-7	CASSMYGRGRGEQYF
TRBV6-5	TRBJ2-2	CASGRLAGLAGELFF
TRBV5-1	TRBJ2-3	CASSFLAGVKDTQYF
TRBV4-3	TRBJ2-1	CAPRTNRGRAYNEQFF
TRBV19	TRBJ2-2	CASSIAGGSGELFF
TRBV3-1/TRBV3-2	TRBJ2-4	CASSQESIQYF
TRBV5-1	TRBJ2-3	CASSRFRATDTQYF
TRBV6-2/TRBV6-3	TRBJ1-5	CASSSVGGVNQPQHF
TRBV5-1	TRBJ1-2	CASSLEARVYGYTF
TRBV7-9	TRBJ2-2	CASSLLNRGSYTGELFF
TRBV2	TRBJ1-2	CASTLGQGGYGYTF
TRBV28	TRBJ2-1	CASSTPGQGFDEQFF
TRBV6-5	TRBJ1-2	CASSYYPGQGNYGYTF
TRBV19	TRBJ2-2	CASSILAGGGTGELFF
TRBV5-1	TRBJ2-5	CASSRQTSRETQYF
TRBV7-8	TRBJ2-1	CASSSWTGNYNEQFF
TRBV27	TRBJ1-2	CASSLRGSGYTF
TRBV5-1	TRBJ2-1	CASSAGTSGYNEQFF
TRBV3-1/TRBV3-2	TRBJ2-1	CASSQTQLAGGYNEQFF
TRBV7-9	TRBJ1-5	CASSSNGVSQQPQHF
TRBV28	TRBJ2-1	CASSFIWGGRASNEQFF
TRBV5-1	TRBJ2-2	CASSLGTGATGELFF
TRBV6-5	TRBJ2-5	CASSTDEEGETQYF
TRBV28	TRBJ1-2	CASSLQGSGYTF
TRBV19	TRBJ2-3	CASSMGRNRGTQYF
TRBV7-2	TRBJ2-2	CASSLGQVGTGELFF
TRBV5-1	TRBJ2-1	CASSLGTGGGSSQFF
TRBV11-2	TRBJ1-3	CASSLGGHAGNTIYF
TRBV28	TRBJ2-3	CASSLFQREQDTQYF
TRBV28	TRBJ1-2	CASSFPTENYGYTF
TRBV10-3	TRBJ2-3	CAISPNTDTQYF
TRBV6-2/TRBV6-3	TRBJ2-3	CASSYGMTSETDTQYF
TRBV28	TRBJ2-1	CASSLLTGLGEQFF
TRBV29-1	TRBJ1-4	CSVEDSQNEKLFF
TRBV2	TRBJ1-4	CASRGYRGDAEKLFF
TRBV5-1	TRBJ2-3	CASSLGPGGRTDTQYF
TRBV5-4	TRBJ2-2	CASSAGTSGSSETGELFF
TRBV29-1	TRBJ2-3	CSAGTGVGDTQYF
TRBV3-1/TRBV3-2	TRBJ2-5	CASSYRTVGGRSETQYF
TRBV7-2	TRBJ2-5	CASSYLSALGGKTQYF
TRBV2	TRBJ1-5	CASSGTDSNQPQHF
TRBV18	TRBJ2-1	CASSDERREAYNEQFF
TRBV10-3	TRBJ2-1	CAISGNSGSGYNEQFF
TRBV27	TRBJ1-5	CASSFMNQPQHF
TRBV19	TRBJ1-2	CASSTSRGYTF
TRBV9	TRBJ2-4	CASSVEGVNEDIQYF
TRBV30	TRBJ1-2	CAYYRGQGYGYTF